These 21 T cell receptor beta chains share one sample of origin, sequenced in a study of T cell repertoires in cytomegalovirus infection. TCRdb reprocessed the reads via MiXCR and lists one record per CDR3 protein. The table has about 770,000 distinct CDR3 sequences, roughly 29% seen once. For these TCRs, the target antigens are not known. The sample here was cultured CD8+ T cells from PBMCs, taken from culture after CMV antigen stimulation. The receptors stem from a human donor in good health (CMV status not recorded). Some clones in this sample may be carry-over from other donors' samples.

The chain links TRBV6-1 to TRBJ2-1; 15 bases line up with TRBD2. CDR1 MNHNS and CDR2 SASEGT come from the germline V gene. The CDR3 loop spans 17 amino acids. J was trimmed by 7 bases and V by 2 bases; bases with no gene match: 6. This CDR3 reads CASSEIGLAGGRNEQFF. As DNA, the CDR3 is TGTGCCAGCAGTGAAATTGGACTAGCGGGGGGGCGTAATGAGCAGTTCTTC.

This clonotype was seen only a few times. The genes are TRBV4-3 and TRBJ2-5; D perhaps matches TRBD2 (5 bases). V was clipped by 0 bases and J by 1 base, with 9 bases between them. In germline, CDR1 is LGHNA, CDR2 YSLEER. CDR3 length equals 15 residues. The CDR3 here is CASSQDGVVQETQYF. DNA of the CDR3: TGCGCCAGCAGCCAAGACGGGGTAGTCCAAGAGACCCAGTACTTC.

In its sample, this clonotype was seen a few times. The V gene is TRBV4-1, the J gene TRBJ1-5; a weak D match, TRBD1 (5 bases). This CDR3 spans 19 amino acids. Germline CDR1 reads MGHRA; CDR2 reads YSYEKL. V gave up 2 bases and J gave up 6 bases, with 26 bases separating them. Written as DNA, the CDR3 is TGCGCCAGCAGCCAACCGAATACGGCGGCTTCTTGGGGCGGTCAGCCCCAGCATTTT. This encodes CASSQPNTAASWGGQPQHF.

The chain employs TRBV19 and TRBJ1-1; tentative D call: TRBD1 (5 bases). Germline lookup yields CDR1 LNHDA and CDR2 SQIVND (reference sequence). The CDR3 sequence is 18 residues long. V was clipped by 3 bases and J by 4 bases, with 24 bases between them. The CDR3 DNA sequence: TGTGCCAGTAGTATTGGGGTAACTATGGGAGATGGGGGCACTGAAGCTTTCTTT. This gives the protein CASSIGVTMGDGGTEAFF.

In its sample, this clonotype was seen a few times. The CDR3 DNA is TGCAGTGCTAGAGACAGGGCTACCCGTCAGACTGAAGCTTTCTTT. This codes for CSARDRATRQTEAFF. The rearrangement links TRBV20-1 to TRBJ1-1, with a possible D match to TRBD1 (5 bases). The V gene's germline CDR1 is DFQATT and CDR2 SNEGSKA (reference sequence). The CDR3 contains 15 residues. V lost 0 bases and J lost 5, with 16 bases in between.

This clonotype has only a few counts. This rearrangement joins TRBV27 to TRBJ1-6, with TRBD1 as a possible D gene (6 bases). Per germline, CDR1 MNHEY and CDR2 SMNVEV (reference sequence). The V end was cut by 5 bases, the J end by 11 bases, with 16 bases between. The length of the CDR3 is 14 residues. The CDR3 reads CASSPSRGRAPLHF. The CDR3 nucleotides are TGTGCCAGCAGTCCCAGCAGGGGCAGGGCACCCCTCCACTTT.

As to this clonotype: This may be a read error: a much more frequent sequence differs by one nucleotide. The rearrangement uses TRBV7-6 and TRBJ2-2, with 9 bases fitting TRBD1. Germline loops: CDR1 SGHVS, CDR2 FNYEAQ. Trimming cost V 3 bases and J 9 bases; bases outside gene matches: 11. There are 16 residues in the CDR3. The CDR3 sequence is CASSFKGGQGTRELFF. The CDR3 DNA is TGTGCCAGCAGCTTCAAAGGAGGACAGGGGACAAGGGAGCTGTTTTTT.

J is TRBJ2-3 and V is TRBV5-6; D is possibly TRBD2 (5 bases). The CDR3 totals 15 residues. Germline values: CDR1 SGHDT, CDR2 YYEEEE. Deletions cut 4 bases from V and 1 base from J, with 13 bases between. The CDR3 loop is CASSLGSSGTDTQYF. The CDR3 DNA follows: TGTGCCAGCAGCCTCGGTAGTAGCGGCACAGATACGCAGTATTTT.

The genes are TRBV27 and TRBJ1-2; D gene unclear. Trimming took off 8 bases at V and 5 bases at J, with 15 bases between the two ends. The CDR3 covers 13 residues. Germline values: CDR1 MNHEY, CDR2 SMNVEV (reference sequence). The CDR3 DNA is TGTGCCAGCGGGTTGGGCTCGGGGTATGGCTACACCTTC. This sequence encodes CASGLGSGYGYTF.

The CDR3 DNA reads as TGTGCCAGCAGCTTAGCGCAGGGGTTGGCAGATACGCAGTATTTT. As protein: CASSLAQGLADTQYF. The gene calls are TRBV7-9 and TRBJ2-3, with a tentative D call TRBD1 (6 bases). This CDR3 contains 15 residues. Germline CDR1 is SEHNR and CDR2 is FQNEAQ (reference sequence). Trimming left V 0 bases short and J 4 bases short, with 11 bases between. The complete variable domain, with remaining parts taken from reference TRBV7-9 and TRBJ2-3, reads DTGVSQNPRHKITKRGQNVTFRCDPISEHNRLYWYRQTLGQGPEFLTYFQNEAQLEKSRLLSDRFSAERPKGSFSTLEIQRTEQGDSAMYLCASSLAQGLADTQYFGPGTRLTVL.

The chain carries TRBV12-3 or TRBV12-4 and TRBJ2-1, with D uncertain. V was cut by 3 bases and J by 7 bases, with 13 bases left in between. The CDR3 is made up of 14 amino acids. The CDR3: CASSFLLSENEQFF. In DNA form, the CDR3 reads TGTGCCAGCAGTTTCCTCCTCTCTGAGAATGAGCAGTTCTTC.

Regarding this clonotype: Being one base from a much bigger clone, this may be a read error. CDR3 in amino acids: CASSPRTARATNEKLFF. As DNA, the CDR3 is TGTGCCAGCAGCCCCCGGACAGCGAGGGCGACTAATGAAAAACTGTTTTTT. The chain recombines TRBV7-6 with TRBJ1-4; tentatively, D is TRBD1 (6 bases). Germline loops: CDR1 SGHVS, CDR2 FNYEAQ. V was shortened by 5 bases and J by 2 bases, with 18 bases between the two germline ends. The CDR3 consists of 17 residues.

This clonotype was counted many times. This chain links TRBV11-2 with TRBJ1-3; D may be TRBD1 (5 bases). Trimming pared 1 base from V and 0 bases from J, leaving 13 bases between. Germline CDR1 SGHAT, CDR2 FQNNGV. This CDR3 is built from 17 residues. The CDR3 reads CASSLGWGLSSGNTIYF. The CDR3 coding sequence is TGTGCCAGCAGCTTAGGATGGGGACTGAGCTCTGGAAACACCATATATTTT.

This clonotype has ten or more counts. The chain is built from TRBV7-9 and TRBJ2-3; D might be TRBD1 or TRBD2, each matching 5 bases. The V end was cut by 4 bases, the J end by 5 bases, with 22 bases between. Germline V gives CDR1 SEHNR, CDR2 FQNEAQ (reference sequence). The CDR3 has 17 amino acids. The CDR3: CASSSGRSGSRGDTQYF. In DNA, the CDR3 is TGTGCCAGCAGCTCAGGGAGATCGGGGTCTCGTGGAGATACGCAGTATTTT. The whole variable domain, filled in from reference TRBV7-9 and TRBJ2-3, reads DTGVSQNPRHKITKRGQNVTFRCDPISEHNRLYWYRQTLGQGPEFLTYFQNEAQLEKSRLLSDRFSAERPKGSFSTLEIQRTEQGDSAMYLCASSSGRSGSRGDTQYFGPGTRLTVL.

The chain carries TRBV4-1 and TRBJ2-2; the D is unclear. This CDR3 comprises 15 residues. V was shortened by 0 bases and J by 8 bases, with 13 bases between the two germline ends. Germline V gives CDR1 MGHRA, CDR2 YSYEKL. CDR3 sequence (DNA): TGCGCCAGCAGCCAAGATAGTCCTCGTAGGGGGGAGCTGTTTTTT. It encodes CASSQDSPRRGELFF.

This clonotype was observed a few times. The V and J genes are TRBV12-3 or TRBV12-4 and TRBJ2-3, with 12 positions matching TRBD2. Trimming took 3 bases from V and 3 from J; bases not matched to a gene: 10. The CDR3 sequence is 18 residues long. DNA for the CDR3: TGTGCCAGCAGTTTGTTTCTAGCGGGGGGGCTAGGGACAGATACGCAGTATTTT. Its translation: CASSLFLAGGLGTDTQYF.

This chain joins TRBV6-5 and TRBJ2-1; 16 nucleotides match TRBD2. V lost 1 base to trimming and J lost 9 bases; unmatched junction nucleotides: 12. This CDR3 contains 19 residues. The germline V gene encodes CDR1 MNHEY and CDR2 SVGAGI. CDR3 sequence: CASSYLQLGTSGGAGEQFF. The CDR3 DNA sequence: TGTGCCAGCAGTTACTTGCAACTCGGGACTAGCGGGGGGGCAGGTGAGCAGTTCTTC.

This clonotype was recorded many times. The chain links TRBV7-9 to TRBJ2-2, with D possibly TRBD1 on 6 matching bases. Trimming pared 3 bases from V and 2 bases from J, leaving 13 bases between. Germline V gives CDR1 SEHNR, CDR2 FQNEAQ (reference sequence). CDR3 length equals 16 residues. The CDR3 region is CASSFDRTPNTGELFF. CDR3 bases: TGTGCCAGCAGCTTCGACAGGACCCCAAACACCGGGGAGCTGTTTTTT.

This chain uses TRBV19 with TRBJ2-2, with 8 bases fitting TRBD1. The CDR3 is 15 amino acids. The J segment lost 6 bases and the V segment lost 9 bases, leaving 12 bases of the junction unmatched. The V gene's germline CDR1 is LNHDA and CDR2 SQIVND (reference sequence). This chain's CDR3 is CASTPTTGEAGELFF. CDR3 nucleotide sequence: TGTGCCAGCACTCCAACGACAGGGGAGGCCGGGGAGCTGTTTTTT.

This clonotype was picked up a small number of times. The rearrangement uses TRBV11-2 and TRBJ2-1; D call uncertain. Germline V gives CDR1 SGHAT, CDR2 FQNNGV. With 5 bases removed from V and 1 base from J, the gap between germline ends came to 12 bases. The CDR3 covers 15 residues. The DNA of the CDR3 is TGTGCCAGCAGCCTGTGGGCCAATTCCTACAATGAGCAGTTCTTC. Translation: CASSLWANSYNEQFF.

In DNA form, the CDR3 reads TGTGCCAGCAGTCCTCGGACGTGGAGCGAGCAGTACGTC. Translated: CASSPRTWSEQYV. The chain carries TRBV28 and TRBJ2-7; no firm D call. Germline CDR1 reads MDHEN; CDR2 reads SYDVKM. This CDR3 has 13 amino acids. Trimming pared 5 bases from V and 6 bases from J, leaving 14 bases between.